This is a list of T cell receptor beta chains from one sample in a study of post-analysis software for immune sequencing data. TCRdb used MiXCR to reprocess the PCR reads, holding one entry per CDR3 protein. The sample has hundreds of thousands of distinct CDR3 sequences; 25% to 30% are singletons. The sequenced sample consisted of blood. The receptors shown here come from a girl aged 5-17 years with multiple sclerosis. The CDR3 runs from the conserved cysteine through the conserved F or W. The D gene is left open where the match is weak. Some rows have no size entry. The others give once, few or many, or a class for an expanded clone.

>NA|TRBV5-1|TRBJ1-1|TRBD1
CASSMRQGGNTEAFF
TGCGCCAGCAGCATGAGACAGGGAGGGAACACTGAAGCTTTCTTT
>NA|TRBV27|TRBJ2-3|NA
CASSLSGRVSTDTQYF
TGTGCCAGCAGTTTATCCGGGCGGGTTAGCACAGATACGCAGTATTTT
>many|TRBV5-1|TRBJ2-7|NA
CASSLGGALFNYEQYF
TGCGCCAGCAGCTTGGGTGGGGCCCTTTTCAACTACGAGCAGTACTTC
>many|TRBV20-1|TRBJ2-5|NA
CSALHEAGETQYF
TGCAGTGCTCTCCACGAGGCGGGGGAGACCCAGTACTTC
>NA|TRBV2|TRBJ2-1|TRBD2
CASSEAPGGMRHEQFF
TGTGCCAGCAGTGAAGCTCCCGGGGGGATGCGGCATGAGCAGTTCTTC
>few|TRBV18|TRBJ2-3|NA
CASSPRTGAGDTQYF
TGTGCCAGCTCACCCCGGACGGGGGCAGGGGATACGCAGTATTTT
>NA|TRBV20-1|TRBJ2-1|NA
CSAETERVGNEQFF
TGCAGTGCGGAAACGGAGAGGGTTGGGAATGAGCAGTTCTTC
>NA|TRBV2|TRBJ1-2|NA
CASSEFLAENYGYTF
TGTGCCAGCAGTGAATTTTTGGCGGAGAACTATGGCTACACCTTC
>NA|TRBV20-1|TRBJ2-1|NA
CSATNEVRSYNEQFF
TGCAGTGCTACGAACGAGGTCCGCTCCTACAATGAGCAGTTCTTC
>NA|TRBV5-1|TRBJ1-4|TRBD1
CASSLGGGGSNEKLFF
TGCGCCAGCAGCTTAGGAGGGGGCGGATCTAATGAAAAACTGTTTTTT
>few|TRBV7-2|TRBJ2-3|NA
CASSLDVILTDTQYF
TGTGCCAGCAGCTTAGACGTGATTCTCACAGATACGCAGTATTTT
>few|TRBV5-1|TRBJ2-7|TRBD1
CASSPGDRASYEQYF
TGCGCCAGCAGCCCGGGGGACAGGGCTTCCTACGAGCAGTACTTC
>NA|TRBV7-8|TRBJ2-7|TRBD2
CASSSRGGSGEQYF
TGTGCCAGCAGCTCCCGGGGCGGGAGTGGCGAGCAGTACTTC
>many|TRBV20-1|TRBJ2-7|NA
CSARRAGEQYF
TGCAGTGCGCGGCGGGCGGGCGAGCAGTACTTC
>NA|TRBV29-1|TRBJ2-1|NA
CSVEVRGGRGGGHEQFF
TGCAGCGTTGAAGTCCGGGGCGGAAGGGGGGGCGGACATGAGCAGTTCTTC
>NA|TRBV7-2|TRBJ2-7|NA
CASSLSSLDPGANSEQYF
TGTGCCAGCAGCTTATCCTCCCTAGACCCGGGGGCGAACTCCGAGCAGTACTTC
>few|TRBV5-1|TRBJ2-7|NA
CASTTAGDEQYF
TGCGCCAGCACGACGGCAGGGGACGAGCAGTACTTC
>NA|TRBV3-1|TRBJ2-6|TRBD1
CASSQFITGTGFTVLTF
TGTGCCAGCAGCCAATTCATAACCGGGACAGGCTTCACCGTCCTGACTTTC
>NA|TRBV4-3|TRBJ2-7|TRBD1
CASSQDSRQGDEQYF
TGCGCCAGCAGCCAAGATAGCCGACAGGGTGACGAGCAGTACTTC
>many|TRBV7-6|TRBJ2-7|TRBD2
CASSLGTAGVHEQYF
TGTGCCAGCAGCTTAGGAACAGCGGGAGTCCACGAGCAGTACTTC
>NA|TRBV5-1|TRBJ2-1|NA
CASRPGQRWDEQFF
TGCGCCAGCAGACCCGGACAGCGCTGGGATGAGCAGTTCTTC
>NA|TRBV7-2|TRBJ2-3|TRBD2
CASSSLAGALTDTQYF
TGTGCCAGCAGCTCGTTAGCGGGAGCCCTCACAGATACGCAGTATTTT
>NA|TRBV20-1|TRBJ2-7|NA
CSARSRDHIVYEQYF
TGCAGTGCTAGAAGCCGGGACCACATAGTTTACGAGCAGTACTTC
>few|TRBV20-1|TRBJ1-5|TRBD1
CSARRQGSNQPQHF
TGCAGTGCTAGGAGACAGGGAAGCAATCAGCCCCAGCATTTT
>many|TRBV4-1|TRBJ1-2|TRBD1
CASSRGQGDGYGYTF
TGCGCCAGCAGCCGCGGACAGGGGGATGGGTATGGCTACACCTTC
>few|TRBV5-6|TRBJ2-1|NA
CASSLTDEQFF
TGTGCCAGCAGCTTGACCGATGAGCAGTTCTTC
>few|TRBV5-6|TRBJ2-2|NA
CASSFAGFGELFF
TGTGCCAGCAGCTTCGCAGGGTTCGGGGAGCTGTTTTTT
>NA|TRBV7-8|TRBJ2-7|TRBD2
CASSLGGGTRNEQYF
TGTGCCAGCAGCTTGGGGGGGGGGACTCGAAACGAGCAGTACTTC
>NA|TRBV6-6|TRBJ1-4|NA
CASSSDPGKRFF
TGTGCCAGCAGTTCGGACCCCGGGAAACGGTTTTTT
>NA|TRBV5-1|TRBJ1-6|NA
CASSLAGAGTSPLHF
TGCGCCAGCAGCTTGGCCGGGGCAGGGACGTCACCCCTCCACTTT
>NA|TRBV5-1|TRBJ2-7|TRBD1
CASNVMLGRGKYEQYF
TGCGCCAGCAATGTTATGTTGGGCAGGGGGAAGTACGAGCAGTACTTC
>NA|TRBV5-1|TRBJ2-2|NA
CASSPGTNTGELFF
TGCGCCAGCAGCCCAGGCACGAACACCGGGGAGCTGTTTTTT
>few|TRBV19|TRBJ2-1|TRBD2
CASSPGGTRSYNEQFF
TGTGCCAGTAGTCCGGGGGGGACTAGAAGTTACAATGAGCAGTTCTTC
>NA|TRBV6-6|TRBJ1-1|TRBD1
CASRPGTGRPEAFF
TGTGCCAGCAGACCCGGGACAGGACGCCCTGAAGCTTTCTTT
>NA|TRBV9|TRBJ2-5|TRBD2
CASSVAGGGETQYF
TGTGCCAGCAGCGTAGCGGGAGGCGGAGAGACCCAGTACTTC
>few|TRBV5-6|TRBJ2-5|NA
CASSFGGPRLETQYF
TGTGCCAGCAGCTTCGGGGGTCCCCGGCTGGAGACCCAGTACTTC
>NA|TRBV25-1|TRBJ1-2|NA
CASSEGGRGGRGYTF
TGTGCCAGCAGTGAGGGAGGCAGGGGAGGTCGGGGCTACACCTTC
>NA|TRBV4-3|TRBJ2-3|NA
CASSQDPGVLTDTQYF
TGCGCCAGCAGCCAAGACCCAGGGGTCCTCACAGATACGCAGTATTTT
>NA|TRBV7-8|TRBJ2-7|NA
CVSMYRAGVPYEQYF
TGTGTCAGCATGTACAGGGCGGGAGTTCCTTACGAGCAGTACTTC
>NA|TRBV7-2|TRBJ1-2|NA
CASSLAGAGDGYTF
TGTGCCAGCAGCTTAGCGGGAGCAGGCGACGGCTACACCTTC
>NA|TRBV10-3|TRBJ2-5|NA
CAISELVYQETQYF
TGTGCCATCAGTGAGTTAGTGTACCAAGAGACCCAGTACTTC
>NA|TRBV6-6|TRBJ2-5|NA
CASSYEVKQETQYF
TGTGCCAGCAGTTACGAGGTGAAGCAAGAGACCCAGTACTTC
>few|TRBV6-5|TRBJ1-1|NA
CASSTRVNTEAFF
TGTGCCAGCAGTACCAGGGTTAACACTGAAGCTTTCTTT
>many|TRBV4-3|TRBJ2-7|TRBD1
CASSQGAGGLYEQYF
TGCGCCAGCAGCCAAGGGGCAGGGGGCCTATACGAGCAGTACTTC
>NA|TRBV20-1|TRBJ2-7|NA
CSATTPTGSSYEQYF
TGCAGTGCTACGACCCCTACAGGGAGCTCCTACGAGCAGTACTTC